Below are 4 T cell receptor beta chains sequenced from a single sample in a study of shared clonotypes between healthy human individuals. Method: immunoSEQ multiplex PCR; TCRdb's copy keeps in-frame clones and lacks some. This table has fewer than 1.8 million clones, about 98.5% appearing once. Input material: naive CD4+ T cells sorted from blood. Subset specified: CD45RA+ positively selected. Source of these receptors: a man aged 25 to 40 in good health.

The rearrangement joins TRBV11-3 to TRBJ2-2, with D perhaps TRBD1 or TRBD2 (5 bases each). The V end was cut by 0 bases, the J end by 0 bases, with 8 bases between. CDR1 and CDR2 from the germline V gene are SGHNT and YENEEA. This CDR3 spans 16 amino acids. Here the CDR3 reads CASSLDTGPNTGELFF. In DNA, the CDR3 is TGTGCCAGCAGCTTAGATACGGGACCGAACACCGGGGAGCTGTTTTTT.

The genes are TRBV5-6 and TRBJ1-2; the D gene is possibly TRBD1 (5 bases). The CDR3 has 15 residues. Trimming stripped 4 bases from V and 4 bases from J, with 17 bases between. From germline, CDR1 is SGHDT and CDR2 YYEEEE. DNA for the CDR3: TGTGCCAGCAGCCTTTATACAGGAACCTTCTATGGCTACACCTTC. Amino acid sequence: CASSLYTGTFYGYTF.

This chain connects TRBV7-9 to TRBJ2-7; TRBD2 agrees at 10 bases. Germline V gene sequence: CDR1 SEHNR, CDR2 FQNEAQ (reference sequence). V shed 6 bases, J shed 1 base, and the junction held 6 bases outside the gene matches. The CDR3 is 15 amino acids. CDR3 sequence reads: CASSPLAGESYEQYF. The CDR3, as DNA: TGTGCCAGCAGTCCGCTAGCGGGAGAATCCTACGAGCAGTACTTC.

The chain employs TRBV5-1 and TRBJ2-2; D assignment may be TRBD1 or TRBD2 (6 bases each). Between the trimmed V and J ends, which lost 2 bases and 6 bases, there was a span of 29 bases. This CDR3 has 20 residues. Germline V CDR1 and CDR2: SGHRS, YFSETQ. For the CDR3, the DNA is TGCGCCAGCAGCTTCAACGGGGGCAGGGCGCGCGTCGTTGGGTCCGGGGAGCTGTTTTTT. Residues: CASSFNGGRARVVGSGELFF.